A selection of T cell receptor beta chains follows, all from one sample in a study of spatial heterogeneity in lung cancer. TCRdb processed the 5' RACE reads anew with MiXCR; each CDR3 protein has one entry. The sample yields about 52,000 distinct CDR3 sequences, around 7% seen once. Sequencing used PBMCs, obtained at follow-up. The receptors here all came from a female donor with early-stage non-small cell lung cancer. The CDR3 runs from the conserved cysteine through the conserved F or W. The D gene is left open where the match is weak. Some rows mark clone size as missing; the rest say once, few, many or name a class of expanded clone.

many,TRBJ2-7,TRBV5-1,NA,TGCGCCAGCAGCCTGATATCGTCGTCCTACGAGCAGTACTTC,CASSLISSSYEQYF
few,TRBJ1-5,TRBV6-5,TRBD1,TGTGCCAGCAGCCTGACAGGGGGCGGAAGCAATCAGCCCCAGCATTTT,CASSLTGGGSNQPQHF
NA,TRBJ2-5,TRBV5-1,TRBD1,TGCGCCAGCAGCTTGGGACAGGGGATTGAGACCCAGTACTTC,CASSLGQGIETQYF
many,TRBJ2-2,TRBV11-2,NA,TGTGCCAGCAGCAGACAGGTCACCGGGGAGCTGTTTTTT,CASSRQVTGELFF
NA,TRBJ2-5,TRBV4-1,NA,TGCGCCAGCAGCCCCGGTTTGAGCTCTCTGGCGGAGACCCAGTACTTC,CASSPGLSSLAETQYF
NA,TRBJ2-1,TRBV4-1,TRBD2,TGCGCCAGCAGCTCTGCTAGCGGGGGTGGTAATGAGCAGTTCTTC,CASSSASGGGNEQFF
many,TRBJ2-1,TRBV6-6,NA,TGTGCCAGCAGTTTGGTTACGAGCTCCTACAATGAGCAGTTCTTC,CASSLVTSSYNEQFF
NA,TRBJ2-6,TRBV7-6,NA,TGTGCCAGCAGCTTTAATGCCCCTAAGTGGACCGGGGCCAACGTCCTGACTTTC,CASSFNAPKWTGANVLTF
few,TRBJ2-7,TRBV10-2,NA,TGCGCCAGCAGTGAATTGCGGGGAGGAACTTACGAGCAGTACTTC,CASSELRGGTYEQYF
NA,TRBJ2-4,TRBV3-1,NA,TGTGCCAGCAGCCAAGTAAACATTCAGTACTTC,CASSQVNIQYF
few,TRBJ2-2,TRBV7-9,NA,TGTGCCAGCAGCTTAGGGTCACCGAACACCGGGGAGCTGTTTTTT,CASSLGSPNTGELFF
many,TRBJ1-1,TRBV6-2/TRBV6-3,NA,TGTGCCAGCAGTTACGGGTCATTGGCTTTCTTT,CASSYGSLAFF
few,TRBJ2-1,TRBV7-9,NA,TGTGCCAGCAGCCCCGGGACCTCCAACAATGAGCAGTTCTTC,CASSPGTSNNEQFF
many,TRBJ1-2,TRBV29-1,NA,TGCAGCGTTGGGGAAACAGGGTTTGGCTACACCTTC,CSVGETGFGYTF
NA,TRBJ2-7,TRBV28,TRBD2,TGTGCCAGCACCTTAGCGGGCCATACCTACGAGCAGTACTTC,CASTLAGHTYEQYF
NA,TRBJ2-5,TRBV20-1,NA,TGCAGTGCTAGTAGTGGGAGGACACAAGAGACCCAGTACTTC,CSASSGRTQETQYF
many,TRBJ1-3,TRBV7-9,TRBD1,TGTGCCAGCAGCGAGGGACAGGGAAGAAACACCATATATTTT,CASSEGQGRNTIYF
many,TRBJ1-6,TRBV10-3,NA,TGTGCCGTCGCCCCAGGGGTTAAATCACCCCTCCACTTT,CAVAPGVKSPLHF